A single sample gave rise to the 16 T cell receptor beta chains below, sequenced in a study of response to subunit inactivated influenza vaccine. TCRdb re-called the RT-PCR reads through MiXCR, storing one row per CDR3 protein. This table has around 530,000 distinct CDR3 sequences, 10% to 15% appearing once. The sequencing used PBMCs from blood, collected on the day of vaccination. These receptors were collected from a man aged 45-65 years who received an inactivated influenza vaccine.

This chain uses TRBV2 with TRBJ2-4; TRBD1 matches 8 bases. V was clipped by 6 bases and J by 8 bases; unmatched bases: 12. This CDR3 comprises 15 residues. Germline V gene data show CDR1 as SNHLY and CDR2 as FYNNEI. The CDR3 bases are TGTGCCAGCAGGTTCCAACAGGGGGTTCCCGACATTCAGTACTTC. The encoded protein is CASRFQQGVPDIQYF.

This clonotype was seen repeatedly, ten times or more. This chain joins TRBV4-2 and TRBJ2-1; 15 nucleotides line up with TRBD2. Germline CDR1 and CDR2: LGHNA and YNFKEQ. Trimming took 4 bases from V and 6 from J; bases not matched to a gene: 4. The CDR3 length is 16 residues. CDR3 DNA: TGTGCCAGCAGCCGGACTAGCGGGAGGGCCGGCAATGAGCAGTTCTTC. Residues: CASSRTSGRAGNEQFF.

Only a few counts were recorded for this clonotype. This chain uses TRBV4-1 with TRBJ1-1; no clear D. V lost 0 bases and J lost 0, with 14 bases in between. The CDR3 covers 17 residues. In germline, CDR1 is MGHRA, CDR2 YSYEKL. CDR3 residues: CASSQDNMQVMNTEAFF. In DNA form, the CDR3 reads TGCGCCAGCAGCCAAGATAATATGCAGGTAATGAACACTGAAGCTTTCTTT.

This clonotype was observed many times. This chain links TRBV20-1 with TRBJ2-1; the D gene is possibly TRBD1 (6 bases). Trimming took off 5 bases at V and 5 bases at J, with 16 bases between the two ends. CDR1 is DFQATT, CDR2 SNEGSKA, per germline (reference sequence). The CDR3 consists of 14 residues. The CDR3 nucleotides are TGCAGTGCTCCTAGGGGGAGTCCCCACAATGAGCAGTTCTTC. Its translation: CSAPRGSPHNEQFF.

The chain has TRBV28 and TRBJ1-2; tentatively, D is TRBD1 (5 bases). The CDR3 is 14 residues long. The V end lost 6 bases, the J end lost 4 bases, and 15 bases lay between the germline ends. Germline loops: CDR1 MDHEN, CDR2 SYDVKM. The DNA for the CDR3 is TGTGCCAGCAGCGACCCGTGGGACGTCTATGGCTACACCTTC. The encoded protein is CASSDPWDVYGYTF.

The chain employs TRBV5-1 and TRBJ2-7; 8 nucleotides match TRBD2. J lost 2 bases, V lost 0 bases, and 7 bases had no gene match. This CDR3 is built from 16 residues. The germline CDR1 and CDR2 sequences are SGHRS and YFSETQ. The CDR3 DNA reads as TGCGCCAGCAGCTTGGCCTCCGGGACTAGGACCTACGAGCAGTACTTC. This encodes CASSLASGTRTYEQYF.

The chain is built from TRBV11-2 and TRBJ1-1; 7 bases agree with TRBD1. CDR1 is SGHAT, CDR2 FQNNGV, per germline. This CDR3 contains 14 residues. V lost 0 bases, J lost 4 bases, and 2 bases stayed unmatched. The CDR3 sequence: CASSLDRTGTEAFF. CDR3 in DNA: TGTGCCAGCAGCTTAGACCGGACAGGCACTGAAGCTTTCTTT.

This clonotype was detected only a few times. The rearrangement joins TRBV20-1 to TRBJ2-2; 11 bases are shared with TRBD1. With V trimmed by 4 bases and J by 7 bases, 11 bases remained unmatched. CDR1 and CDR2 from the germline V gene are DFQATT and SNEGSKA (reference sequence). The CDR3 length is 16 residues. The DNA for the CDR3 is TGCAGTGCTAAAGATCCGGGACAGGGGGATATCGGGGAGCTGTTTTTT. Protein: CSAKDPGQGDIGELFF.

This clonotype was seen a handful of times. CDR3 DNA sequence: TGCGCCAGCAGCCAGACCTTCGTTAGCAATCAGCCCCAGCATTTT. This codes for CASSQTFVSNQPQHF. This chain joins TRBV4-1 and TRBJ1-5; D remains ambiguous. Trimming pared 3 bases from V and 0 bases from J, leaving 9 bases between. The CDR3 spans 15 residues. Germline assignment: CDR1 MGHRA and CDR2 YSYEKL.

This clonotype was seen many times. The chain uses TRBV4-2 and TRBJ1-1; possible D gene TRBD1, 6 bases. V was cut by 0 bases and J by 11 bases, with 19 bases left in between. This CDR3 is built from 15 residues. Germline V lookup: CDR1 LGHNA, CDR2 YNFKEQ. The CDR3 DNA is TGTGCCAGCAGCCAAGATGGTCGGGGGGCGAGGGTGGCTTTCTTT. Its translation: CASSQDGRGARVAFF.

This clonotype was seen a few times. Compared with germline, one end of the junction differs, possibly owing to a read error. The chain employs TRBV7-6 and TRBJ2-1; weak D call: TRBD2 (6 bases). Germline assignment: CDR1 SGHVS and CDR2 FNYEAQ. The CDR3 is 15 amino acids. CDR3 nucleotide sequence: TGTGCCAGCAGCCTAGCGTCCCGGGCGTACAATGAGCAGTTCTTC. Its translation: CASSLASRAYNEQFF.

The CDR3, as DNA: TGCAGCGTCGGCGGATCCCGGTACGAGCAGTACTTC. Encoded protein: CSVGGSRYEQYF. This chain links TRBV29-1 with TRBJ2-7; the D is unclear. Trimming shortened V by 6 bases and J by 4 bases, and 13 bases separated the two germline ends. Per the germline V gene, CDR1 is SQVTM and CDR2 is ANQGSEA. This CDR3 region has 12 residues.

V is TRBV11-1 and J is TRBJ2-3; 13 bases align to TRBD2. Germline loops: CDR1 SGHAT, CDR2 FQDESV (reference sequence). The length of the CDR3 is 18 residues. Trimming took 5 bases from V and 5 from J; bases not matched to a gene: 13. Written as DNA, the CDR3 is TGTGCCAGCAGCCCGGGACTAGCGGGACTCTACACGCGAGATACGCAGTATTTT. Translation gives CASSPGLAGLYTRDTQYF.

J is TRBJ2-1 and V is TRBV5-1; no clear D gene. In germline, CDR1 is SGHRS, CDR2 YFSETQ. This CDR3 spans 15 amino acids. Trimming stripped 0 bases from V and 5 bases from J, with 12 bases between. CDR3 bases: TGCGCCAGCAGCTTGGCTGCGTACAAGCACAATGAGCAGTTCTTC. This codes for CASSLAAYKHNEQFF.

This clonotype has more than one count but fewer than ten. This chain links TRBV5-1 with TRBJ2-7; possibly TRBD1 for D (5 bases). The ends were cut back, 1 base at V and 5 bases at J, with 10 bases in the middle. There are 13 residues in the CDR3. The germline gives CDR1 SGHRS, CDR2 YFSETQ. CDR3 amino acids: CASSLRGGHEQYF. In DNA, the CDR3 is TGCGCCAGCAGCTTGAGGGGTGGCCACGAGCAGTACTTC.

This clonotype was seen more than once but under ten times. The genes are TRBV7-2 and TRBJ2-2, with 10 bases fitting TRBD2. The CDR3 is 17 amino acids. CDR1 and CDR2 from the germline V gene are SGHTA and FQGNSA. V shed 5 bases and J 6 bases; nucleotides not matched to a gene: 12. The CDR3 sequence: CASSRLPGLAKPGELFF. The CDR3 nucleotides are TGTGCCAGCAGCCGATTACCGGGACTAGCGAAACCCGGGGAGCTGTTTTTT.